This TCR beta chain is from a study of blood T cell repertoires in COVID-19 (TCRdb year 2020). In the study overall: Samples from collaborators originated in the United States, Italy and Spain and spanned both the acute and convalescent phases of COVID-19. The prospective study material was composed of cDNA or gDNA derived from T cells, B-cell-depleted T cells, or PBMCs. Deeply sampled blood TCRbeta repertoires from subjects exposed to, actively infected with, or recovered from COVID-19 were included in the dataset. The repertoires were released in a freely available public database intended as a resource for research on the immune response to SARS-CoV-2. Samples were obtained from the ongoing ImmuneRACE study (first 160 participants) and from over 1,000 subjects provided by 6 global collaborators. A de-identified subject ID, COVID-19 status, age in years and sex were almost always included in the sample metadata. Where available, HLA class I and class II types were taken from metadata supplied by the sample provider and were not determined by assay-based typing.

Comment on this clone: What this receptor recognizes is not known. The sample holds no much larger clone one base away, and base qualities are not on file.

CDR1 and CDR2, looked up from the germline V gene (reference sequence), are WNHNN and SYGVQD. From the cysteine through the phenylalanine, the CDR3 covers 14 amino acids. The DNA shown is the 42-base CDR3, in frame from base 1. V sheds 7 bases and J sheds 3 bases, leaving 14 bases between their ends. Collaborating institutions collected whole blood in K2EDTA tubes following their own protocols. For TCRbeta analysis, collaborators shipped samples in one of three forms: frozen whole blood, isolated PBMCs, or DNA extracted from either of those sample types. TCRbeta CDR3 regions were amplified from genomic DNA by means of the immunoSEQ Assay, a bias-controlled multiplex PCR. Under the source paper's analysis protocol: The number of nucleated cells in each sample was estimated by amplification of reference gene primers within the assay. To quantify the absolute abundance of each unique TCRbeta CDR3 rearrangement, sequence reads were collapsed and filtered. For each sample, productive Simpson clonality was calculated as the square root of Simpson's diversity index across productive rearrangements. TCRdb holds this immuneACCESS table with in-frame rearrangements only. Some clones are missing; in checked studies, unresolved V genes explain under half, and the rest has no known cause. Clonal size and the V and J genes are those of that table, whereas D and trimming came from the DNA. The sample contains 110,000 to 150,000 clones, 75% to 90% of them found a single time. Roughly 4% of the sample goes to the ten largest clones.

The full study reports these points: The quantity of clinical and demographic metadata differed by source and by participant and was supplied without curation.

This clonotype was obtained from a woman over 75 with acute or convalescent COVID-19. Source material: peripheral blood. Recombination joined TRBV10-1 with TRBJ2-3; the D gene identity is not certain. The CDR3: CASTPEAWTDTQYF. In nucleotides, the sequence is TGCGCCAGCACCCCCGAGGCTTGGACAGATACGCAGTATTTT.